These 21 T cell receptor beta chains came from one sample sequenced in a study of molecular identifiers for immune sequencing clone quantification. Via MiXCR, TCRdb re-called the PCR reads, giving one row per CDR3 protein. Here the sample spans fewer than 100,000 distinct CDR3 sequences, 20% to 25% being singletons. Sequenced material: naive CD8+ T cells from blood, with Jurkat cell RNA spiked in. Subset of the sample: FACS-sorted CD8+CD4-CCR7+CD45RA+ naive T cells. These receptors came from a human donor in good health. Some libraries in this study had Jurkat cell RNA spiked in.

This clonotype was counted ten times or more. This sequence joins TRBV6-6 and TRBJ2-7; maybe TRBD1 (5 bases). Per germline, CDR1 MNHNY and CDR2 SVGAGI (reference sequence). With 7 bases removed from V and 2 bases from J, the gap between germline ends came to 12 bases. The CDR3 consists of 13 residues. CDR3 sequence reads: CASMGPPAYEQYF. CDR3 sequence (DNA): TGTGCCAGCATGGGGCCTCCCGCCTACGAGCAGTACTTC.

Turning to this clonotype: A read error may produce the germline difference seen at one junction end. The chain links TRBV6-2 or TRBV6-3 to TRBJ2-7; possible D gene TRBD2, 5 bases. The CDR3 has 13 residues. Germline assignment: CDR1 MNHEY and CDR2 SVGEGT. In DNA form, the CDR3 reads TGTGCCAGCAGCTTTGGAGGAAACTACGAGCAGCACTTC. It translates to CASSFGGNYEQHF.

Regarding this clonotype: An end of the junction does not agree with germline; a read error may underlie this. This chain connects TRBV13 to TRBJ1-6; 9 nucleotides agree with TRBD1. This CDR3 spans 16 amino acids. Germline values: CDR1 PRHDT, CDR2 FYEKMQ (reference sequence). The CDR3 loop is CASSSEGQGYNPPLHF. The CDR3 DNA follows: TGTGCCAGCAGCTCCGAGGGACAGGGATATAATCCACCCCTCCACTTT.

In the case of this clonotype: This clone may be a read error of a much larger clone one base away. Because it lacks the conserved phenylalanine or tryptophan at the end, this CDR3 is likely a read error. This rearrangement joins TRBV6-6 to TRBJ2-3; tentative D call: TRBD2 (5 bases). There are 17 residues in the CDR3. The germline V gene has CDR1 MNHNY and CDR2 SVGAGI (reference sequence). Trimming shortened V by 1 base and J by 3 bases, and 17 bases separated the two germline ends. CDR3 loop: CASSYYRTVTETDTQYL. CDR3 coding DNA: TGTGCCAGCAGTTACTACCGGACTGTAACAGAGACAGATACGCAGTATTTA.

This clonotype has a count of ten or more. The chain couples TRBV30 to TRBJ1-1, with TRBD1 matching over 12 bases. This CDR3 spans 14 amino acids. Germline V lookup: CDR1 GTSNPN, CDR2 SVGIG (reference sequence). V shed 4 bases, J shed 11 bases, and the junction held 11 bases outside the gene matches. The CDR3 DNA is TGTGCCTGGACAGAGAAGGGACAGGGGGCCTGGGCTTTCTTT. Translation gives CAWTEKGQGAWAFF.

Of note for this clonotype: One end of the junction does not line up with germline, which may come from a read error. This chain connects TRBV6-6 to TRBJ1-1; no clear D. Germline CDR1 is MNHNY and CDR2 is SVGAGI (reference sequence). The CDR3 totals 16 residues. The CDR3 DNA is TGTGTCAGCAGCCCCATGGAGACACGGCTGGGCACTGAAGCTTTCTTT. Encoded protein: CVSSPMETRLGTEAFF.

This clonotype was observed a few times. The J gene is TRBJ2-5, the V gene TRBV2; D might be TRBD1 or TRBD2, each matching 5 bases. The CDR3 is made up of 16 amino acids. Trimming cost V 3 bases and J 3 bases, with 17 bases left between them. Germline assignment: CDR1 SNHLY and CDR2 FYNNEI. CDR3 loop: CASSDSEDKIKETQYF. The CDR3 DNA reads TGTGCCAGCAGTGACTCGGAGGACAAGATAAAAGAGACCCAGTACTTC.

This chain connects TRBV12-3 or TRBV12-4 to TRBJ1-2; possible D gene TRBD1, 5 bases. V lost 5 bases and J 5 bases, leaving 12 bases between the germline ends. The length of the CDR3 is 13 residues. CDR3: CASSPRARYGYTF. DNA of the CDR3: TGTGCCAGCAGTCCCAGGGCCCGTTATGGCTACACCTTC.

This clonotype was seen at least ten times. The gene calls are TRBV12-3 or TRBV12-4 and TRBJ1-1; perhaps TRBD1 as D (5 bases). The CDR3 has 13 residues. The V and J ends lost 3 bases and 6 bases respectively, with 11 bases between them. In DNA form, the CDR3 reads TGTGCCAGCAGTTTTAGAACAGGATCTGAAGCTTTCTTT. Residues: CASSFRTGSEAFF.

This clonotype was recorded at least ten times. An end of the junction does not agree with germline; a read error may underlie this. The chain recombines TRBV5-6 with TRBJ2-2; the match to TRBD1 covers 7 bases. CDR1 and CDR2 from the germline V gene are SGHDT and YYEEEE. This CDR3 has 16 residues. The CDR3 nucleotides are TGTGCCAGCAGTTTGGGCCGGACAGGAGTCACCGGGGAGCTGTTTTTT. It translates to CASSLGRTGVTGELFF. Together with reference TRBV5-6 and TRBJ2-2, the CDR3 gives the full variable domain: DAGVTQSPTHLIKTRGQQVTLRCSPKSGHDTVSWYQQALGQGPQFIFQYYEEEERQRGNFPDRFSGHQFPNYSSELNVNALLLGDSALYLCASSLGRTGVTGELFFGEGSRLTVL.

In its sample, this clonotype was seen many times. This rearrangement joins TRBV29-1 to TRBJ1-5; D call uncertain. The V gene lost 5 bases and the J gene lost 3 bases, with 11 bases spanning the gap. CDR3 length: 13 amino acids. Per germline, CDR1 SQVTM and CDR2 ANQGSEA. The CDR3 here is CSVFPTSNQPQHF. The DNA of the CDR3 is TGCAGCGTTTTTCCGACTTCCAATCAGCCCCAGCATTTT.

This clonotype was counted only a few times. This chain connects TRBV7-9 to TRBJ2-7; D gene unclear. This CDR3 has 12 residues. Trimming cost V 5 bases and J 3 bases, with 8 bases left between them. The germline V gene encodes CDR1 SEHNR and CDR2 FQNEAQ (reference sequence). The CDR3 DNA reads as TGTGCCAGCAGCACGGTCAGCTACGAGCAGTACTTC. Amino acid sequence: CASSTVSYEQYF.

The table lists this clonotype with many counts. This chain links TRBV7-9 with TRBJ1-6; possible D gene TRBD1, 6 bases. V lost 3 bases and J lost 7, with 16 bases in between. Germline V CDR1 and CDR2: SEHNR, FQNEAQ (reference sequence). The CDR3 consists of 16 residues. The CDR3 reads CASSLAGAPGNSPLHF. The CDR3 nucleotides read TGTGCCAGCAGCTTGGCGGGGGCCCCGGGGAATTCACCCCTCCACTTT.

In regard to this clonotype: Possible read error: a much larger clone is one base away. The CDR3 bases are TGCAGTGCTAGGGAGGTTACCTACGGGCAGTACTTC. Its protein product is CSAREVTYGQYF. The gene calls are TRBV20-1 and TRBJ2-7; D is perhaps TRBD2 (5 bases). The germline V gene encodes CDR1 DFQATT and CDR2 SNEGSKA (reference sequence). The CDR3 has 12 residues.

The CDR3 nucleotides are TGTGCCAGCAGCCAGCTCGGAAGGTCCTACGAGCAGTACTTC. Amino acids: CASSQLGRSYEQYF. This chain links TRBV3-1 with TRBJ2-7; no reliable D call. Per germline, CDR1 LGHDT and CDR2 YNNKEL (reference sequence). Trimming took off 3 bases at V and 1 base at J, with 10 bases between the two ends. The CDR3 has 14 amino acids.

This clonotype occurred many times. The chain links TRBV7-9 to TRBJ1-5; TRBD1 might be the D (6 bases). The germline V and J ends were trimmed by 6 bases and 7 bases, with 16 bases remaining between them. The CDR3 is 14 residues long. The germline V gene has CDR1 SEHNR and CDR2 FQNEAQ (reference sequence). This CDR3 is CASSPTGIGQPQHF. The CDR3 coding sequence is TGTGCCAGCAGTCCTACAGGGATCGGACAGCCCCAGCATTTT.

V gene TRBV5-1 combines with J gene TRBJ1-1; D may be TRBD1 (5 bases). CDR3 length: 12 amino acids. V was clipped by 4 bases and J by 6 bases, with 10 bases between them. Per germline, CDR1 SGHRS and CDR2 YFSETQ. CDR3: CASSTGGSEAFF. CDR3 in DNA: TGCGCCAGCAGCACCGGGGGGTCTGAAGCTTTCTTT.

This clonotype was observed a few times. A junction end diverges from the germline sequence, so it may reflect a read error. This chain connects TRBV4-1 to TRBJ1-1, with D unclear. This CDR3 has 15 amino acids. In germline, CDR1 is MGHRA, CDR2 YSYEKL. The CDR3 DNA follows: TGCACCAGCAGCCAAGATCCCCGAATGAACACTGAAGCTTTCTTT. Encoded protein: CTSSQDPRMNTEAFF.

This clonotype was seen ten or more times. The chain links TRBV29-1 to TRBJ1-4, with D unresolved. The CDR3 has 14 amino acids. Trimming shortened V by 3 bases and J by 5 bases, and 13 bases separated the two germline ends. CDR1 and CDR2 (germline): SQVTM, ANQGSEA. The DNA of the CDR3 is TGCAGCGTTGATTCCGGGTCAGCAAATGAAAAACTGTTTTTT. Protein sequence: CSVDSGSANEKLFF.

This clonotype was recorded a few times. The chain combines TRBV14 with TRBJ2-3, with 8 positions matching TRBD2. CDR1 is SGHDN and CDR2 is FVKESK in the germline V gene. After removal of 4 bases from V and 0 bases from J, the junction contained 12 bases not matched to a gene. This CDR3 is built from 18 residues. The CDR3 coding sequence is TGTGCCAGCAGCCGCGGACCGGGACTAGATTTGAGCACAGATACGCAGTATTTT. It codes for CASSRGPGLDLSTDTQYF.

The chain uses TRBV3-1 and TRBJ2-5; 10 nucleotides line up with TRBD2. This CDR3 has 17 amino acids. Germline CDR1 LGHDT, CDR2 YNNKEL (reference sequence). Trimming took 3 bases from V and 0 from J; bases not matched to a gene: 7. CDR3 in DNA: TGTGCCAGCAGCCATGCTAGGGGACTAGCGCACCAAGAGACCCAGTACTTC. This translates into CASSHARGLAHQETQYF.